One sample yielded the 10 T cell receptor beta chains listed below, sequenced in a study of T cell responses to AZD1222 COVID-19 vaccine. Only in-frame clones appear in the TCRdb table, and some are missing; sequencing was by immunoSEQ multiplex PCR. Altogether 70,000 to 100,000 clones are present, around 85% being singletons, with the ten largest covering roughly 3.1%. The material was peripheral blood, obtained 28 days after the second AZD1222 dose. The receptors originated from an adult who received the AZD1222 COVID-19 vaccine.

Here the CDR3 DNA reads TGTGCCAGCAGCTTAGACGGTGAAAAACTGTTTTTT. Protein sequence: CASSLDGEKLFF. V and J are TRBV11-3 and TRBJ1-4; D is unclear. The V gene lost 0 bases and the J gene lost 7 bases, with 3 bases spanning the gap. Looked up from germline, CDR1 is SGHNT and CDR2 is YENEEA. The CDR3 length is 12 residues. Using reference TRBV11-3 and TRBJ1-4 for the parts outside the CDR3, the full variable domain is EAGVVQSPRYKIIEKKQPVAFWCNPISGHNTLYWYLQNLGQGPELLIRYENEEAVDDSQLPKDRFSAERLKGVDSTLKIQPAELGDSAVYLCASSLDGEKLFFGSGTQLSVL.

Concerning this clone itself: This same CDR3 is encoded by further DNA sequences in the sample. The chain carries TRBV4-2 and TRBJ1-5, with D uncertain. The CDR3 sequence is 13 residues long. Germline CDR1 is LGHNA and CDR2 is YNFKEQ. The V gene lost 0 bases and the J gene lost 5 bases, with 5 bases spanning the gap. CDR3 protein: CASSQDRDQPQHF. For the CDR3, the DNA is TGTGCCAGCAGCCAAGATCGGGATCAGCCCCAGCATTTT.

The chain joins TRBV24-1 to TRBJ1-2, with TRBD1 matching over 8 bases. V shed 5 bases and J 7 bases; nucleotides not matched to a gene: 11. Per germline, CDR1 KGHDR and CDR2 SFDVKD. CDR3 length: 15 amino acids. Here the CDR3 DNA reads TGTGCCACCAGTGCCCATTCGACAGGGGATTCTGGCTACACCTTC. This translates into CATSAHSTGDSGYTF.

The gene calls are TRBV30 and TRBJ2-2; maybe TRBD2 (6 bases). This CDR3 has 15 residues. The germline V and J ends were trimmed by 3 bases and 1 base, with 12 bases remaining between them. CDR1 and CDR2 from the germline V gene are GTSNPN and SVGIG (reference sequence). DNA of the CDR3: TGTGCCTGGAGCCCCCTTAGCGGGAACACCGGGGAGCTGTTTTTT. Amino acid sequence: CAWSPLSGNTGELFF.

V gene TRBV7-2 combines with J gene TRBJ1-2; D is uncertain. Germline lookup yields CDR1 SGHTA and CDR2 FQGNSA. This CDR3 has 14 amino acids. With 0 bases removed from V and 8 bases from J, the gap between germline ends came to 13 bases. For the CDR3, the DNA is TGTGCCAGCAGCTTAGCCAATGGGCCCCACGGCTACACCTTC. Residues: CASSLANGPHGYTF. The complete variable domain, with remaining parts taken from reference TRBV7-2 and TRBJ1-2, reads GAGVSQSPSNKVTEKGKDVELRCDPISGHTALYWYRQSLGQGLEFLIYFQGNSAPDKSGLPSDRFSAERTGGSVSTLTIQRTQQEDSAVYLCASSLANGPHGYTFGSGTRLTVV.

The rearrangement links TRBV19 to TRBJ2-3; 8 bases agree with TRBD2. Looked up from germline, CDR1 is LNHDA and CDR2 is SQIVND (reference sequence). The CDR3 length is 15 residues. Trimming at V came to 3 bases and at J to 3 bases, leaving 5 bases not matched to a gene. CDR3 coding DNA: TGTGCCAGTAGTATTCCGGCGGGAGGTACAGATACGCAGTATTTT. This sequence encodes CASSIPAGGTDTQYF.

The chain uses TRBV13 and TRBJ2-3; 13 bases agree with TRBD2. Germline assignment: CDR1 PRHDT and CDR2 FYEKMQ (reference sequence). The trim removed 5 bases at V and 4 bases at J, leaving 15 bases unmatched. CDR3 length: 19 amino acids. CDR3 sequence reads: CASSPHPPGLAGIPDTQYF. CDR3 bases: TGTGCCAGCAGCCCCCACCCACCGGGACTAGCGGGAATCCCAGATACGCAGTATTTT.

The DNA of the CDR3 is TGTGCCAGTAGTATGGGGGGCGCGGGCAATCAGCCCCAGCATTTT. Its translation is CASSMGGAGNQPQHF. The chain recombines TRBV19 with TRBJ1-5, with D possibly matching TRBD1 (6 bases). Trimming shortened V by 3 bases and J by 2 bases, and 11 bases separated the two germline ends. Germline V lookup: CDR1 LNHDA, CDR2 SQIVND (reference sequence). The length of the CDR3 is 15 residues. The full variable domain, rest sourced from reference TRBV19 and TRBJ1-5, is DGGITQSPKYLFRKEGQNVTLSCEQNLNHDAMYWYRQDPGQGLRLIYYSQIVNDFQKGDIAEGYSVSREKKESFPLTVTSAQKNPTAFYLCASSMGGAGNQPQHFGDGTRLSIL.

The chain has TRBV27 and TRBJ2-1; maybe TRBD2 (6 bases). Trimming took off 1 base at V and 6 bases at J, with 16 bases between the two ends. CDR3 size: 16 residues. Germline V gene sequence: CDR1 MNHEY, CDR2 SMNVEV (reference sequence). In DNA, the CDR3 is TGTGCCAGCAGTTTATTGAACTGGGAGGTTGGCAATGAGCAGTTCTTC. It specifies CASSLLNWEVGNEQFF.

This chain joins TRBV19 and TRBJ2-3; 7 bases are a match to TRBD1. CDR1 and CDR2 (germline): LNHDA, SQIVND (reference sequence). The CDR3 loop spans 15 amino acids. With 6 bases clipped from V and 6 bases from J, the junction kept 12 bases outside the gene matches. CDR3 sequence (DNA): TGTGCCAGTAGCGGATTACAGGGGTCTCTCGATACGCAGTATTTT. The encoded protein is CASSGLQGSLDTQYF. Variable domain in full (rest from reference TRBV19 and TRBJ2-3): DGGITQSPKYLFRKEGQNVTLSCEQNLNHDAMYWYRQDPGQGLRLIYYSQIVNDFQKGDIAEGYSVSREKKESFPLTVTSAQKNPTAFYLCASSGLQGSLDTQYFGPGTRLTVL.